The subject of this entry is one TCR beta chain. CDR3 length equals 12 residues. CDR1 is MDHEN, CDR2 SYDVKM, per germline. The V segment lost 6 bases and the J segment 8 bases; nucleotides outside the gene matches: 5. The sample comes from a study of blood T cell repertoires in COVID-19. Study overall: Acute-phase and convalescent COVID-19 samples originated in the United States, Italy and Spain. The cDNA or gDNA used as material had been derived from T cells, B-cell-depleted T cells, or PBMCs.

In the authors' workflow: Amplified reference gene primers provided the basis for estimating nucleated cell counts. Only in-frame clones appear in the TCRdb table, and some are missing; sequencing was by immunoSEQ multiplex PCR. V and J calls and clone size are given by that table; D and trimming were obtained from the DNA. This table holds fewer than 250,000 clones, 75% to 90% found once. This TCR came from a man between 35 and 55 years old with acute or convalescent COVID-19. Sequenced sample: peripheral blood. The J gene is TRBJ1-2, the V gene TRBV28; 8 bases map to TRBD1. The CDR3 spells CASRETGEGYTF. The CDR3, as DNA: TGTGCCAGCAGGGAGACAGGGGAGGGCTACACCTTC.